This passage covers 10 T cell receptor beta chains from one sample sequenced in a study of T cell responses to AZD1222 COVID-19 vaccine. Libraries were prepared by immunoSEQ multiplex PCR; TCRdb keeps only in-frame clonotypes and omits some of them. The sample carries tens of thousands of clones, roughly 85% recorded once. This sample comprised peripheral blood, obtained 28 days after the second AZD1222 dose. These TCRs come from an adult who received the AZD1222 COVID-19 vaccine.

The rearrangement uses TRBV7-9 and TRBJ1-6, with a tentative D call TRBD1 (5 bases). CDR3 length: 13 amino acids. V was pared by 3 bases and J by 12 bases, with 12 bases between. Per the germline V gene, CDR1 is SEHNR and CDR2 is FQNEAQ (reference sequence). CDR3 region: CASSFGHGGPLHF. The CDR3 bases are TGTGCCAGCAGCTTCGGACACGGCGGACCCCTCCACTTT.

V gene TRBV28 combines with J gene TRBJ2-3; no clear D gene. This CDR3 is built from 15 residues. V was pared by 3 bases and J by 2 bases, with 12 bases between. Germline V gives CDR1 MDHEN, CDR2 SYDVKM. The CDR3 nucleotides are TGTGCCAGCAGTTTCCCGGCCTCCCACACAGATACGCAGTATTTT. Its protein is CASSFPASHTDTQYF.

This clone was counted once. V gene TRBV6-5 combines with J gene TRBJ1-1; D is possibly TRBD1 (5 bases). Germline CDR1 is MNHEY and CDR2 is SVGAGI. The CDR3 length is 16 residues. Trimming took 4 bases from V and 1 from J, leaving 16 bases between them. As DNA, the CDR3 is TGTGCCAGCAGTTTTACTCCGGGACGTTCGAACACTGAAGCTTTCTTT. Protein sequence: CASSFTPGRSNTEAFF.

V gene TRBV7-9 combines with J gene TRBJ1-2, with TRBD1 as a possible D gene (5 bases). The length of the CDR3 is 15 residues. Germline loops: CDR1 SEHNR, CDR2 FQNEAQ (reference sequence). Trimming removed 5 bases at V and 8 bases at J, with 21 bases between. CDR3 loop: CASSGTVTDPGGYTF. CDR3 nucleotide sequence: TGTGCCAGCAGCGGAACCGTGACAGATCCCGGAGGCTACACCTTC.

This rearrangement joins TRBV5-1 to TRBJ2-1; the D call may be TRBD1 or TRBD2 (7 bases each). Germline V CDR1 and CDR2: SGHRS, YFSETQ. V shed 7 bases and J shed 1 base, with 15 bases lying between them. CDR3 size: 15 residues. Written as DNA, the CDR3 is TGCGCCAGCGGAGACCAGGGGGGGTCCTACAATGAGCAGTTCTTC. Encoded protein: CASGDQGGSYNEQFF. The whole variable domain, remainder taken from reference TRBV5-1 and TRBJ2-1, is KAGVTQTPRYLIKTRGQQVTLSCSPISGHRSVSWYQQTPGQGLQFLFEYFSETQRNKGNFPGRFSGRQFSNSRSEMNVSTLELGDSALYLCASGDQGGSYNEQFFGPGTRLTVL.

V is TRBV10-3 and J is TRBJ2-5; 8 bases are a match to TRBD2. Losses at the gene ends were 3 bases for V and 1 base for J; bases not matched to a gene: 10. CDR3 length equals 17 residues. CDR1 is ENHRY, CDR2 SYGVKD, per germline. CDR3 nucleotide sequence: TGTGCCATCAGTGACCCCCTCGGGCGGGGGGCCCAAGAGACCCAGTACTTC. It is translated as CAISDPLGRGAQETQYF.

This chain joins TRBV6-5 and TRBJ1-2; 10 bases match TRBD1. Germline assignment: CDR1 MNHEY and CDR2 SVGAGI. V trimming: 6 bases; J trimming: 7 bases; junction bases outside the gene matches: 8. The CDR3 covers 14 residues. For the CDR3, the DNA is TGTGCCAGCAGGATTTCGGGACAGGGGTTTGGCTACACCTTC. Translating gives CASRISGQGFGYTF.

This sequence joins TRBV5-1 and TRBJ2-3; 8 positions agree with TRBD2. The CDR3 is 16 amino acids. Germline CDR1 SGHRS, CDR2 YFSETQ. V was pared by 2 bases and J by 5 bases, with 10 bases of the junction left unmatched. CDR3 DNA: TGCGCCAGCAGCTTTACGGGGGGGCCTGCCGGAGATACGCAGTATTTT. It specifies CASSFTGGPAGDTQYF.

This chain connects TRBV5-1 to TRBJ1-2, with TRBD1 matching over 7 bases. CDR3 length equals 14 residues. Losses at the gene ends were 4 bases for V and 4 bases for J; bases not matched to a gene: 7. Germline V gene lookup returns CDR1 SGHRS and CDR2 YFSETQ. CDR3 amino acids: CASSAGGSSYGYTF. The CDR3 DNA follows: TGCGCCAGCAGCGCAGGGGGAAGTAGCTATGGCTACACCTTC.

CDR3: CASSSSWTEAFF. DNA for the CDR3: TGTGCCAGCAGCTCGTCCTGGACTGAAGCTTTCTTT. The gene calls are TRBV5-6 and TRBJ1-1, with D unresolved. Trimming took off 3 bases at V and 5 bases at J, with 8 bases between the two ends. The CDR3 runs to 12 residues. CDR1 SGHDT and CDR2 YYEEEE come from the germline V gene.